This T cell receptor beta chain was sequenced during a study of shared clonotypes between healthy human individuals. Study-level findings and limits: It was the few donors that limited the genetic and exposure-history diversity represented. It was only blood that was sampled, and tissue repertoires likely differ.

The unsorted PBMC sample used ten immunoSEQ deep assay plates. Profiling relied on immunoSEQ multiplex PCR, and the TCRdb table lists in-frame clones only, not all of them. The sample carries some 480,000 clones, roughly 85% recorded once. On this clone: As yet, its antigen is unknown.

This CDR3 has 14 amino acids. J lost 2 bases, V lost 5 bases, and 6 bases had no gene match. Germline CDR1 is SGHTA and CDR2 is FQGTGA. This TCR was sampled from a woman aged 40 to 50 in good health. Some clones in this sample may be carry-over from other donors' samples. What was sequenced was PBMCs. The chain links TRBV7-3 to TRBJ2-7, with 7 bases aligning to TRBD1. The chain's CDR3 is CASSLGTVAYEQYF. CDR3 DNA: TGTGCCAGCAGCCTTGGGACAGTAGCCTACGAGCAGTACTTC.